The clone carrying this T cell receptor beta chain was seen many times. Its antigen is still unknown. This specimen comes from a study of T-cell memory formation after mild COVID-19. A single record per CDR3 protein comes from TCRdb applying MiXCR to the 5' RACE reads. This repertoire shows 100,000 to 130,000 distinct CDR3 sequences, roughly 14% found once; its top ten account for roughly 40%. Study-level results: Memory from before infection featured some responding clones, which suggests cross-reactive memory joined.

The specimen sequenced was PBMCs or a T cell subset sorted from them (not recorded which). This sequence originates from a man younger than 30 who had mild COVID-19 (a few samples of this study predate the infection). Cell type and time point are not known.

This CDR3 is CSVETSGDYNEQFF. As DNA, the CDR3 is TGCAGCGTTGAGACTAGCGGGGACTACAATGAGCAGTTCTTC. V gene TRBV29-1 combines with J gene TRBJ2-1, with 11 positions matching TRBD2. Germline loops: CDR1 SQVTM, CDR2 ANQGSEA. V dropped 3 bases and J dropped 3; count of bases not matched to a gene: 1. The CDR3 length is 14 residues.